These 18 T cell receptor beta chains came from one sample sequenced in a study of T cell repertoires in cytomegalovirus infection. One entry per CDR3 protein results from TCRdb running MiXCR on the reads. The sample gives hundreds of thousands of distinct CDR3 sequences, almost 30% of which show up once; around 18% is in the top ten. Their antigens are not known. Sequencing used cultured PBMCs, obtained from culture after CMV antigen stimulation. These receptors originate from a human donor in good health (CMV status not recorded). Some clones in this sample may be carry-over from other donors' samples.

The chain links TRBV12-5 to TRBJ1-2; possible D gene TRBD1, 5 bases. This CDR3 is built from 13 residues. CDR1 and CDR2 from the germline V gene are LGHNT and FRNRAP. V lost 5 bases and J 9 bases, leaving 16 bases between the germline ends. This CDR3 reads CASGPQLEGRYTF. The CDR3, as DNA: TGTGCTAGTGGTCCACAACTGGAGGGGCGCTACACCTTC. Full variable domain (remainder filled in from reference TRBV12-5 and TRBJ1-2): DARVTQTPRHKVTEMGQEVTMRCQPILGHNTVFWYRQTMMQGLELLAYFRNRAPLDDSGMPKDRFSAEMPDATLATLKIQPSEPRDSAVYFCASGPQLEGRYTFGSGTRLTVV.

The chain carries TRBV6-5 and TRBJ1-2; D is possibly TRBD1 (5 bases). The V end was cut by 2 bases, the J end by 0 bases, with 10 bases between. Germline V gene sequence: CDR1 MNHEY, CDR2 SVGAGI. This CDR3 contains 15 residues. The CDR3 sequence is CASSYGTPANYGYTF. The CDR3 nucleotides read TGTGCCAGCAGTTACGGGACTCCTGCTAACTATGGCTACACCTTC.

This clonotype came up a few times. The chain combines TRBV14 with TRBJ1-1, with D perhaps matching TRBD1 (5 bases). V lost 7 bases and J 1 base, leaving 10 bases between the germline ends. Germline V gene sequence: CDR1 SGHDN, CDR2 FVKESK. The CDR3 loop spans 13 amino acids. CDR3: CASTSQGNTEAFF. The DNA for the CDR3 is TGTGCCAGCACTTCCCAGGGGAACACTGAAGCTTTCTTT.

V gene TRBV7-3 combines with J gene TRBJ2-1; TRBD2 matches 11 bases. The CDR3 has 16 amino acids. CDR1 SGHTA and CDR2 FQGTGA come from the germline V gene. Trimming at V came to 4 bases and at J to 5 bases, leaving 7 bases not matched to a gene. The CDR3: CASSSLTSGVNNEQFF. The CDR3 DNA reads as TGTGCCAGCAGCTCCTTGACTAGCGGGGTTAACAATGAGCAGTTCTTC.

This clonotype showed up just a few times. The rearrangement uses TRBV5-4 and TRBJ1-5; the D is unclear. The germline CDR1 and CDR2 sequences are SGHNT and YYREEE (reference sequence). CDR3 length equals 17 residues. Trimming shortened V by 0 bases and J by 3 bases, and 16 bases separated the two germline ends. The CDR3 loop reads CASSLVGPETFNQPQHF. The DNA of the CDR3 is TGTGCCAGCAGCTTGGTCGGGCCAGAGACCTTCAATCAGCCCCAGCATTTT.

The chain combines TRBV18 with TRBJ2-6; 7 bases align to TRBD1. Unmatched junction bases numbered 9, after V lost 3 bases and J lost 4 bases. From germline, CDR1 is KGHSH and CDR2 LQKENI. This CDR3 region has 17 residues. The CDR3 protein is CASSPIGGEAGANVLTF. CDR3 coding DNA: TGTGCCAGCTCACCCATAGGGGGCGAGGCAGGGGCCAACGTCCTGACTTTC.

This chain uses TRBV19 with TRBJ2-1; D perhaps matches TRBD2 (7 bases). Trimming cost V 0 bases and J 14 bases, with 14 bases left between them. The germline V gene encodes CDR1 LNHDA and CDR2 SQIVND (reference sequence). The CDR3 has 13 amino acids. DNA for the CDR3: TGTGCCAGTAGTATAGATGGACGGGGGGCGGAGTTCTTC. Translating gives CASSIDGRGAEFF.

This clonotype was seen only a few times. The J gene is TRBJ1-1, the V gene TRBV7-9, with a possible D match to TRBD1 (5 bases). The germline V and J ends were trimmed by 5 bases and 4 bases, with 14 bases remaining between them. Germline CDR1 reads SEHNR; CDR2 reads FQNEAQ (reference sequence). There are 14 residues in the CDR3. The CDR3 DNA follows: TGTGCCAGCAGCACCCAGGGAGAGGGCACTGAAGCTTTCTTT. Protein sequence: CASSTQGEGTEAFF.

This clonotype has a handful of counts. This chain links TRBV11-2 with TRBJ1-5; D is unresolved. Germline values: CDR1 SGHAT, CDR2 FQNNGV. The CDR3 contains 14 residues. V shed 0 bases and J shed 6 bases, with 9 bases lying between them. CDR3 amino acids: CASSLDGSVQPQHF. The CDR3 DNA reads TGTGCCAGCAGCTTAGACGGGTCGGTTCAGCCCCAGCATTTT.

This CDR3 reads CASSSRQGTYEQYF. In nucleotides, the CDR3 is TGTGCCAGCAGTTCTAGACAGGGGACCTACGAGCAGTACTTC. V is TRBV6-2 or TRBV6-3 and J is TRBJ2-7; 8 bases agree with TRBD1. Germline V gene data show CDR1 as MNHEY and CDR2 as SVGEGT. There are 14 residues in the CDR3. J was trimmed by 2 bases and V by 4 bases; bases with no gene match: 4.

This sequence joins TRBV5-5 and TRBJ2-2; D is tentatively TRBD1 or TRBD2 (6 bases each). This CDR3 contains 13 residues. CDR1 SGHKS and CDR2 YYEKEE come from the germline V gene (reference sequence). V was clipped by 3 bases and J by 7 bases, with 10 bases between them. The CDR3 DNA reads as TGTGCCAGCAGCTGGGGGGCAGACGGGGAGCTGTTTTTT. The encoded protein is CASSWGADGELFF.

V gene TRBV30 combines with J gene TRBJ2-7; no definite D call. The CDR3 runs 11 residues. Germline V gives CDR1 GTSNPN, CDR2 SVGIG (reference sequence). Trimming removed 2 bases from V and 3 bases from J, with 5 bases in between. DNA of the CDR3: TGTGCCTGGAGTTACGGCTACGAGCAGTACTTC. Encoded protein: CAWSYGYEQYF.

This clonotype has only a few counts. This rearrangement joins TRBV6-6 to TRBJ1-2; D call uncertain. This CDR3 is built from 12 residues. Trimming took 5 bases from V and 4 from J, leaving 8 bases between them. Germline CDR1 is MNHNY and CDR2 is SVGAGI (reference sequence). The CDR3 reads CASSPGIYGYTF. In nucleotides, the CDR3 is TGTGCCAGCAGTCCAGGAATCTATGGCTACACCTTC.

There are a few counts of this clonotype. This sequence joins TRBV28 and TRBJ2-7; 10 positions agree with TRBD2. Germline values: CDR1 MDHEN, CDR2 SYDVKM. This CDR3 is built from 16 residues. V lost 5 bases to trimming and J lost 1 base; unmatched junction nucleotides: 8. CDR3 protein: CASSPLASGSSYEQYF. CDR3 bases: TGTGCCAGCAGTCCGCTGGCTAGCGGGAGTTCCTACGAGCAGTACTTC. The entire variable domain, with the rest obtained from reference TRBV28 and TRBJ2-7, is as follows: DVKVTQSSRYLVKRTGEKVFLECVQDMDHENMFWYRQDPGLGLRLIYFSYDVKMKEKGDIPEGYSVSREKKERFSLILESASTNQTSMYLCASSPLASGSSYEQYFGPGTRLTVT.

V is TRBV20-1 and J is TRBJ2-1; perhaps TRBD2 as D (5 bases). The CDR3 length is 14 residues. CDR1 and CDR2 (germline): DFQATT, SNEGSKA (reference sequence). Trimming shortened V by 6 bases and J by 10 bases, and 22 bases separated the two germline ends. CDR3 coding DNA: TGCAGTGCCCCCCAGGCTAGCTCTTCGGGAGAGCAGTTCTTC. It translates to CSAPQASSSGEQFF.

This clonotype was recorded a few times. The gene calls are TRBV27 and TRBJ1-1; D is unclear. The ends were cut back, 5 bases at V and 4 bases at J, with 14 bases in the middle. The length of the CDR3 is 14 residues. Germline CDR1 reads MNHEY; CDR2 reads SMNVEV (reference sequence). The CDR3 loop reads CASSPRMGLTEAFF. CDR3 nucleotide sequence: TGTGCCAGCAGTCCCAGGATGGGTCTCACTGAAGCTTTCTTT.

Points on this clonotype: The junction differs from germline at one of its ends, possibly a read error. The V and J genes are TRBV5-3 and TRBJ2-2, with D perhaps matching TRBD1 (6 bases). TRBV5-3 carries the ORF label, with uncertain function. CDR3 length equals 14 residues. This chain's CDR3 is CASSLPGQSGELFF. CDR3 nucleotides: TGTGCCAGCAGCTTGCCAGGACAGTCCGGGGAGCTGTTTTTT.

DNA of the CDR3: TGTGCCACCAGTGATTTGAGGGGAAATGAGCAGTTCTTC. It encodes CATSDLRGNEQFF. This chain uses TRBV24-1 with TRBJ2-1; TRBD1 might be the D (5 bases). Trimming removed 0 bases from V and 7 bases from J, with 6 bases in between. Germline assignment: CDR1 KGHDR and CDR2 SFDVKD. This CDR3 is 13 amino acids long.